This T cell receptor (beta chain) was identified during a study of OX40 agonist ivuxolimab in advanced cancers. On this clone itself: Its cognate antigen is unknown.

Study outcomes and limitations: Expanded clones were, on average, more numerous in CD8+ T cells than in CD4+.

The data were produced by immunoSEQ multiplex PCR, yet TCRdb's version contains in-frame clones alone and is incomplete. The sample holds tens of thousands of clones; roughly nine tenths are singletons and the top ten take around 8.7%. Drawing of blood for sampling happened at baseline, at cycle 4 day 1, and at cycle 7 day 1. The ends lost 4 bases at V and 7 bases at J; junction bases unmatched: 4. The CDR3 runs 12 residues. The germline V gene encodes CDR1 SGHDT and CDR2 YYEEEE. V and J are TRBV5-6 and TRBJ1-2; 7 nucleotides agree with TRBD1. The receptor comes from an adult with an advanced solid tumor such as melanoma, head and neck, liver or kidney cancer. This sample comprised CD4+ or CD8+ T cells sorted from blood, obtained in a trial of the OX40 agonist ivuxolimab. The CDR3 here is CASSPDRVGYTF. The CDR3 nucleotides read TGTGCCAGCAGCCCCGACAGGGTTGGCTACACCTTC.